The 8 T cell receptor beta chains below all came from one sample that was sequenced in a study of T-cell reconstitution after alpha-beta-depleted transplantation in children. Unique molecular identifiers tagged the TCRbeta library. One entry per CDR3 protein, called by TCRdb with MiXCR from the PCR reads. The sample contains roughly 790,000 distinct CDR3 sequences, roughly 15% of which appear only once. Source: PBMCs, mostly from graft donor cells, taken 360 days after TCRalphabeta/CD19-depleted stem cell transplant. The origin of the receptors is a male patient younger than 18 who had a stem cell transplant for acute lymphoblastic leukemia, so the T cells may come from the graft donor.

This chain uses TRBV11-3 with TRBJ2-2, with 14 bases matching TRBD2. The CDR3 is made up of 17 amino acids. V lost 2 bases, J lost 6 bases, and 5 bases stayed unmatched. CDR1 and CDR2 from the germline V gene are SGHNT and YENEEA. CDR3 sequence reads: CASSLLGLAGAAGELFF. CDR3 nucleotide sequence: TGTGCCAGCAGCTTATTGGGACTAGCGGGAGCAGCCGGGGAGCTGTTTTTT.

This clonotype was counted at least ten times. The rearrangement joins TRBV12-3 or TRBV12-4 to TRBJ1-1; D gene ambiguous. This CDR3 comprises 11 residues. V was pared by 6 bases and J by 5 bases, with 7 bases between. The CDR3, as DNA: TGTGCCAGCAGCCACTTAACTGAAGCTTTCTTT. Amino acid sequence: CASSHLTEAFF.

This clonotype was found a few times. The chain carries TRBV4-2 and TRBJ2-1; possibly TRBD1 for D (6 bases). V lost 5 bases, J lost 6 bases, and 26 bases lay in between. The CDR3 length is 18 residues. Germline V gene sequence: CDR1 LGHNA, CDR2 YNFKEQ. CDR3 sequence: CASSKGPPGQREVNEQFF. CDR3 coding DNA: TGTGCCAGCAGCAAGGGGCCTCCGGGACAACGAGAGGTCAATGAGCAGTTCTTC.

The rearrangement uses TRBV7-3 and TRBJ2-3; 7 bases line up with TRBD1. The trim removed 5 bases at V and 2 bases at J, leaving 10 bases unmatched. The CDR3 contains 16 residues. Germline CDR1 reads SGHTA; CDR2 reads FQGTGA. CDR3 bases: TGTGCCAGCAGCAAACACAGGGGATACCCCACAGATACGCAGTATTTT. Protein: CASSKHRGYPTDTQYF.

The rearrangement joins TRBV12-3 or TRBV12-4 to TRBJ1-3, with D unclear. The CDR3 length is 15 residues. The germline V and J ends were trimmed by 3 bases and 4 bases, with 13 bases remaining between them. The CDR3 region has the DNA TGTGCCAGCAGTTTTTGGGCGGCGGGGGGAAACACCATATATTTT. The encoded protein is CASSFWAAGGNTIYF.

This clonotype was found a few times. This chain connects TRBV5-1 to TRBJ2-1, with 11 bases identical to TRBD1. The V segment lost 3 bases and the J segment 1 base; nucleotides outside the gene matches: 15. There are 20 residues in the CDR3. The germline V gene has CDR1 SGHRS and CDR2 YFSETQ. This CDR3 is CASSSRPGQGVDLSYNEQFF. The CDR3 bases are TGCGCCAGCAGCTCAAGGCCGGGACAGGGGGTTGATCTTTCCTACAATGAGCAGTTCTTC.

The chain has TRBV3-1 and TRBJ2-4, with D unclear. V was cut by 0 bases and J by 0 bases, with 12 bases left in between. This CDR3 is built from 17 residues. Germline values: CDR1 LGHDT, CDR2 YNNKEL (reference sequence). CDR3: CASSQDQGLLAKNIQYF. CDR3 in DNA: TGTGCCAGCAGCCAAGATCAAGGTCTGCTAGCCAAAAACATTCAGTACTTC.

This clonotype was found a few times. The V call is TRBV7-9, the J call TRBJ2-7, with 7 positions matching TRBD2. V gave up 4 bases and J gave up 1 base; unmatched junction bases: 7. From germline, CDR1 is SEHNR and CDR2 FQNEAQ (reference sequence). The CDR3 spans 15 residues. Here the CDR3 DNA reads TGTGCCAGCAGCTCCCTAGCGGCCGTTTCCTACGAGCAGTACTTC. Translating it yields CASSSLAAVSYEQYF.